This T cell receptor (beta chain) is drawn from a study of technical replicates of blood from several donors. Repertoires were generated with immunoSEQ multiplex PCR, while TCRdb's copy carries only in-frame clones and drops some. The repertoire has 80,000 or so clones, over 75% of them found once; the top ten carry 3.5% to 4%. This CDR3 spans 15 amino acids. Trimming left V 4 bases short and J 6 bases short, with 18 bases between. Germline V gene sequence: CDR1 MDHEN, CDR2 SYDVKM. This TCR was recovered from a human donor in good health. Some clones in this sample may be carry-over from other donors' samples. The chain combines TRBV28 with TRBJ2-5; possibly TRBD1 for D (5 bases). The sequenced sample consisted of PBMCs. CDR3: CASSSQGSLMKTQYF. The CDR3 bases are TGTGCCAGCAGTTCCCAGGGATCATTAATGAAGACCCAGTACTTC.